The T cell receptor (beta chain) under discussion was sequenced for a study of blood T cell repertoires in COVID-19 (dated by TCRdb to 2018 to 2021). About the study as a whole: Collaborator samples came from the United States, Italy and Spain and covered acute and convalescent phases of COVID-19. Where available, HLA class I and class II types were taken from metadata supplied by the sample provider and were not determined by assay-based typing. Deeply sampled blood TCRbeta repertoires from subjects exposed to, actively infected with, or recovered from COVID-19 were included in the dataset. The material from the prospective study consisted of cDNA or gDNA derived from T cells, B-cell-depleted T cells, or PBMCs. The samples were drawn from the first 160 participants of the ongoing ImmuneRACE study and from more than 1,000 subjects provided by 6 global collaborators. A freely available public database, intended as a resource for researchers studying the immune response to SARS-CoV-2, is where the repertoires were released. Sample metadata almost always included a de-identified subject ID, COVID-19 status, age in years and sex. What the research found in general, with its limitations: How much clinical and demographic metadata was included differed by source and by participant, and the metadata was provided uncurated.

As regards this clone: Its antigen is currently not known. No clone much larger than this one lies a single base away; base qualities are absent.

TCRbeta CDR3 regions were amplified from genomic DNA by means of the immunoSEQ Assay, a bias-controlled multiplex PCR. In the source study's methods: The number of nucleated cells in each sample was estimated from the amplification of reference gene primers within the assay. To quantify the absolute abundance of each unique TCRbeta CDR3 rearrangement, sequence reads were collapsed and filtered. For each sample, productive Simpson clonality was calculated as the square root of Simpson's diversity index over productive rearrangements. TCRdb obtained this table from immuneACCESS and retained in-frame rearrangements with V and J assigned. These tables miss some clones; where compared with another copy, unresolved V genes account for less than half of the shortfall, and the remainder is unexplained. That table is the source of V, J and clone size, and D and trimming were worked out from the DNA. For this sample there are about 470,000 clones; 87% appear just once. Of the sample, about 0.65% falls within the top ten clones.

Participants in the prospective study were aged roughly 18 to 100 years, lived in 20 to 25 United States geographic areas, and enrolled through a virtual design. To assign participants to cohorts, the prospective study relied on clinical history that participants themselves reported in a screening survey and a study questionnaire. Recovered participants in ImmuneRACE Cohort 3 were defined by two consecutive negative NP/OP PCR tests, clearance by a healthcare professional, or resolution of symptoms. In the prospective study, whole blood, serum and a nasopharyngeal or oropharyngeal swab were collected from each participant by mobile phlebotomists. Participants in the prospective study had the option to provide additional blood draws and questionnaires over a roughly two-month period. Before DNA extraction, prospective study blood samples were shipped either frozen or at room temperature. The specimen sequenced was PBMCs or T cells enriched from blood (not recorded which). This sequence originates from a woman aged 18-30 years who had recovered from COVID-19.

The CDR3 here reads CASSMGKEGEKLFF. The nucleotide sequence is given as TGTGCCAGTAGTATGGGGAAGGAGGGTGAAAAACTGTTTTTT. In this chain, TRBV19 is recombined with TRBJ1-4; the D gene is unclear. From the cysteine through the phenylalanine, the CDR3 covers 14 amino acids. Left in the record is the CDR3 DNA by itself, 42 bases read in frame from the first base. The germline V gene encodes CDR1 LNHDA and CDR2 SQIVND (reference sequence). V and J are truncated by 3 bases and 7 bases respectively, leaving an intervening sequence of 12 bases.